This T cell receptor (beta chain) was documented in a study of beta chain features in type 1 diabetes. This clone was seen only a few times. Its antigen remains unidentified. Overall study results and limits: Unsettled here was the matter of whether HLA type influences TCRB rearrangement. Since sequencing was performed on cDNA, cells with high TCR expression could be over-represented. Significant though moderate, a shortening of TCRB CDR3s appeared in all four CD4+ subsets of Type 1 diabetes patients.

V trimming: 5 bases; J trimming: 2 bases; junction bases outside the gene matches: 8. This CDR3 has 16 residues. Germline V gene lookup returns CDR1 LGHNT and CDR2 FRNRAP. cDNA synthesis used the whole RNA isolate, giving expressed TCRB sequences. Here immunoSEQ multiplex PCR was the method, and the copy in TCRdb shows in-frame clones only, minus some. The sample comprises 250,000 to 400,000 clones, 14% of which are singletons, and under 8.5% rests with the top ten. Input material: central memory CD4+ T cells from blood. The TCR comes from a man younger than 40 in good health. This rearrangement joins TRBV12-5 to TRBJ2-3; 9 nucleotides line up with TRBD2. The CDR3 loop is CASGLQTSGNTDTQYF. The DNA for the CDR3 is TGTGCTAGTGGTCTCCAGACTAGCGGCAACACAGATACGCAGTATTTT.